The 12 T cell receptor beta chains reported below all come from one sample, sequenced in a study of Graves' ophthalmopathy and Graves' hyperthyroidism. Investigators amplified TCR beta CDR3 regions from RNA transcripts. An initial RT-PCR round employing HTBI primers preceded a second-round multiplex PCR. MiXCR was run by TCRdb on the multiplex PCR reads, yielding one entry per CDR3 protein. The data show 200,000 to 300,000 distinct CDR3 sequences, with 45% seen just once and roughly 45% held by the top ten. Sample: peripheral blood. Source of these receptors: an adult man with Graves' ophthalmopathy.

The gene calls are TRBV20-1 and TRBJ1-2; the match to TRBD1 covers 7 bases. With 6 bases clipped from V and 4 bases from J, the junction kept 8 bases outside the gene matches. The V gene's germline CDR1 is DFQATT and CDR2 SNEGSKA (reference sequence). This CDR3 region has 13 residues. CDR3 coding DNA: TGCAGTGCCCTCCCAGGGGGGGCCTATGGCTACACCTTC. Amino acids: CSALPGGAYGYTF.

This rearrangement joins TRBV20-1 to TRBJ2-5; D not resolved. Trimming removed 6 bases at V and 1 base at J, with 12 bases between. Germline-derived CDR1 and CDR2 are DFQATT and SNEGSKA (reference sequence). This CDR3 region has 13 residues. CDR3 bases: TGCAGTGCGCGTGGACGGGCCCAAGAGACCCAGTACTTC. Its translation: CSARGRAQETQYF.

Ten or more counts support this clonotype. The J gene is TRBJ1-1, the V gene TRBV10-3; the D gene is possibly TRBD1 (6 bases). With 2 bases removed from V and 4 bases from J, the gap between germline ends came to 11 bases. In germline, CDR1 is ENHRY, CDR2 SYGVKD. This CDR3 is built from 14 residues. DNA for the CDR3: TGTGCCATCAGTGAGGACAGGATGGGCACTGAAGCTTTCTTT. Translation gives CAISEDRMGTEAFF.

In this sample, this clonotype turned up once. V usage is TRBV20-1 and J usage is TRBJ2-7; 9 bases agree with TRBD2. In germline, CDR1 is DFQATT, CDR2 SNEGSKA (reference sequence). The J segment lost 6 bases and the V segment lost 3 bases, leaving 21 bases of the junction unmatched. This CDR3 contains 18 residues. The CDR3 sequence: CSASSFVAGAPTGSEQYF. Here the CDR3 DNA reads TGCAGTGCTAGCAGTTTCGTAGCGGGAGCGCCTACGGGTTCCGAGCAGTACTTC.

This clonotype was picked up many times. J is TRBJ1-1 and V is TRBV10-3; no reliable D call. CDR3 length: 11 residues. Germline CDR1 is ENHRY and CDR2 is SYGVKD. Trimming shortened V by 8 bases and J by 2 bases, and 6 bases separated the two germline ends. CDR3 region: CAIRSNTEAFF. Written as DNA, the CDR3 is TGTGCCATCCGGTCAAACACTGAAGCTTTCTTT.

This sequence joins TRBV7-9 and TRBJ1-1, with D possibly matching TRBD1 (6 bases). CDR3 length equals 16 residues. Germline values: CDR1 SEHNR, CDR2 FQNEAQ (reference sequence). Trimming removed 5 bases from V and 0 bases from J, with 16 bases in between. The CDR3 DNA is TGTGCCAGCAGCCAAAAGGGGGGGCTGCTGAACACTGAAGCTTTCTTT. It translates to CASSQKGGLLNTEAFF.

This clonotype occurred a few times. This chain joins TRBV2 and TRBJ2-2; D is possibly TRBD1 (6 bases). Trimming pared 4 bases from V and 8 bases from J, leaving 17 bases between. This CDR3 region has 15 residues. CDR1 is SNHLY, CDR2 FYNNEI, per germline. CDR3 sequence reads: CASSGQDLNGGELFF. In nucleotides, the CDR3 is TGTGCCAGCAGTGGACAGGATTTGAATGGAGGGGAGCTGTTTTTT.

The gene calls are TRBV7-9 and TRBJ2-7; D is perhaps TRBD1 or TRBD2 (9 bases each). There are 19 residues in the CDR3. Germline V CDR1 and CDR2: SEHNR, FQNEAQ (reference sequence). V gave up 5 bases and J gave up 3 bases, with 29 bases separating them. CDR3 nucleotides: TGTGCCAGCAGCCGAATAACAGGGGGCCTGAGCGGGAGGATCTACGAGCAGTACTTC. This gives the protein CASSRITGGLSGRIYEQYF.

This sequence joins TRBV7-2 and TRBJ2-2; weak D call: TRBD1 (6 bases). This CDR3 is 15 amino acids long. Trimming removed 5 bases from V and 6 bases from J, with 16 bases in between. Per the germline V gene, CDR1 is SGHTA and CDR2 is FQGNSA. In DNA form, the CDR3 reads TGTGCCAGCAGCCAAGCCCCCAGGGGCGCCGGGGAGCTGTTTTTT. This gives the protein CASSQAPRGAGELFF.

The genes are TRBV20-1 and TRBJ1-5, with 8 bases identical to TRBD1. The V gene end was trimmed by 1 base and the J gene end by 4 bases; junction bases not matched to a gene: 6. Germline CDR1 and CDR2: DFQATT and SNEGSKA (reference sequence). The CDR3 sequence is 15 residues long. This chain's CDR3 is CSARVAGGANQPQHF. The CDR3 coding sequence is TGCAGTGCTAGAGTCGCAGGGGGCGCGAATCAGCCCCAGCATTTT.

This sequence joins TRBV10-1 and TRBJ2-5; possibly TRBD1 for D (6 bases). Germline V gene data show CDR1 as WNHNN and CDR2 as SYGVQD (reference sequence). V was cut by 2 bases and J by 3 bases, with 7 bases left in between. The length of the CDR3 is 13 residues. The CDR3 is CASSEAGEETQYF. The CDR3 DNA sequence: TGCGCCAGCAGTGAGGCAGGGGAAGAGACCCAGTACTTC.

The chain has TRBV7-2 and TRBJ2-7, with D perhaps matching TRBD2 (6 bases). This CDR3 region has 15 residues. V was pared by 0 bases and J by 2 bases, with 11 bases between. The germline CDR1 and CDR2 sequences are SGHTA and FQGNSA. CDR3 coding DNA: TGTGCCAGCAGCTTAGCGCGGGACTTTCCCTACGAGCAGTACTTC. Its translation is CASSLARDFPYEQYF.